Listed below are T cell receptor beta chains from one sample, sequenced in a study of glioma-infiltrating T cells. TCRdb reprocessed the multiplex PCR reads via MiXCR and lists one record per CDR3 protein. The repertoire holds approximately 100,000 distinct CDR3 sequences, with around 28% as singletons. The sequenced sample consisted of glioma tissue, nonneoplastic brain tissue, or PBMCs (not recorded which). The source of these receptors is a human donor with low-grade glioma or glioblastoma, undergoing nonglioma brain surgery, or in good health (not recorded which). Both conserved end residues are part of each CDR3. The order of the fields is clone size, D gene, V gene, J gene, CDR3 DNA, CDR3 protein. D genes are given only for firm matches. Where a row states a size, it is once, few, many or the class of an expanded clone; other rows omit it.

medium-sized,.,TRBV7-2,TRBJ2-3,TGTGCCAGCAGCTTTGCAGGGATCCTCACAGATACGCAGTATTTT,CASSFAGILTDTQYF
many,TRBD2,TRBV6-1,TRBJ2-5,TGTGCCAGCAGTGGTTCTAGCGGGACATCACTACCCAAAGAGACCCAGTACTTC,CASSGSSGTSLPKETQYF
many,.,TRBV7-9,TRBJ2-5,TGTACCAGCAGCTTAATTGCGGAGACCCAGTACTTC,CTSSLIAETQYF
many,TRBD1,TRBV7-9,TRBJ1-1,TGTGCCAGCAGGCCGGGGGACAGGGTTTACACTGAAGCTTTCTTT,CASRPGDRVYTEAFF
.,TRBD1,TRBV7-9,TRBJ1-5,TGTGCCAGCAGCCCGGGGGCAGGGGGTTATCAGCCCCAGCATTTT,CASSPGAGGYQPQHF
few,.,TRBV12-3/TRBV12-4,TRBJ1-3,TGTGCCAGCAGTTTCTCCTCCTGGAACACCATATATTTT,CASSFSSWNTIYF
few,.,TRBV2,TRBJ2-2,TGTGCCAGCAGTACTAAAACAGGGTTCGGGGAGCTGTTTTTT,CASSTKTGFGELFF
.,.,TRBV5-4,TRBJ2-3,TGTGCCAGCAGCTTGGGGCCGGGTAGGGGTACGCAGTATTTT,CASSLGPGRGTQYF
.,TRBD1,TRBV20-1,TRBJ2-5,TGCAGTGCTAGCAGGGGGAATTCGTACCAGGAGACCCAGCACTTC,CSASRGNSYQETQHF
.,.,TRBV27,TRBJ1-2,TGTGCCAGCGCGAAACCTCCACGGGGAGTTTATGGCTACACCTTC,CASAKPPRGVYGYTF
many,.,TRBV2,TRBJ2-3,TGTGCCAGCAGACAGGGAGAAGTGCCAGATACGCAGTATTTT,CASRQGEVPDTQYF
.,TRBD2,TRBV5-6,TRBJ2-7,TGTGCCAGCAGCCCGTTCGGGAGGGCCAGGGGATACGAGCAGTACTTC,CASSPFGRARGYEQYF
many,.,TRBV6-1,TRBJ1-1,TGTGCCAGCAGTTCGTCTAGGCGGAACACTGAAGCTTTCTTT,CASSSSRRNTEAFF
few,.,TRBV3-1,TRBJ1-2,TGTGCCAGCAGCCAAGACCGTATGGGGGATTATGGCTACACCTTC,CASSQDRMGDYGYTF
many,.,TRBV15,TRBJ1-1,TGTGCCACCAGCAGAGACTACGGAGGGGAGAGAGCTTTCTTT,CATSRDYGGERAFF
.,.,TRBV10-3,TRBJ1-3,TGTGCCATCAGTGAGTCGACTGGAAACACCATATATTTT,CAISESTGNTIYF
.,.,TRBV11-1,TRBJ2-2,TGTGCCAGCAGCTTCAGGGGTTCCGGGGAGCTGTTTTTT,CASSFRGSGELFF
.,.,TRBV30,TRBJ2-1,TGTGCCTGGAGTGTGGGCCTGGAGGGTGGTTTCTTC,CAWSVGLEGGFF
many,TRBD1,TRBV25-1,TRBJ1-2,TGTGCCAGCAGGGACAGGAATCTTTATGGCTACACCTTC,CASRDRNLYGYTF
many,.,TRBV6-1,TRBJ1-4,TGTGCCACCAGTATGCCTAATGAAAAACTGTTTTTT,CATSMPNEKLFF
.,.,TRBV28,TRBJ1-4,TGTGTCAGTGTGGTCTGGGGTGAAAAACTGTTTTTT,CVSVVWGEKLFF
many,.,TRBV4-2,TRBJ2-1,TGTGCCAGCAGCCAAGATCTAAGCTCCTACAATGAGCAGTTCTTC,CASSQDLSSYNEQFF
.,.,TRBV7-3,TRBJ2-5,TGTGCCAGCAGCCTCGACGTGGGGGGGCTTGAGACCCAGTACTTC,CASSLDVGGLETQYF
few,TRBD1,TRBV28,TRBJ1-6,TGTGCCAGCAGGCCACAGACAGGGATATCGGCTCCCCTCCACTTT,CASRPQTGISAPLHF
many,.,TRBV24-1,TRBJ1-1,TGTGCCACCAGTGACCCCGGGGGTGGTGGTGAAGCTTTCTTT,CATSDPGGGGEAFF
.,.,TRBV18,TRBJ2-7,TGTGCCTGCAGCCAAACTAGGAGCTCCTACGAGCAGTACTTC,CACSQTRSSYEQYF
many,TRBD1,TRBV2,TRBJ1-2,TGTGCCAGTAGGACAGGGGGATATGGCTACACCTTC,CASRTGGYGYTF
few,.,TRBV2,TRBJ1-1,TGTGCCAGCAGTGTTAGCCCGATCTGGGCTTTCTTT,CASSVSPIWAFF
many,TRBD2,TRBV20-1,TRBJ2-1,TGCAGTGCTAGAGATCTCAGCGGGGGGGCCAGAAGGGGCAATGAGCAGTTCTTC,CSARDLSGGARRGNEQFF
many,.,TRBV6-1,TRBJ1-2,TGTGCCAGCAGTGAATCCATGGTGGGCTATGGCTACACCTTC,CASSESMVGYGYTF
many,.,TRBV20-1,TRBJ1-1,TGCAGTGCCTTCCTCGGGCAGCTGAACACTGAAGCTTTCTTT,CSAFLGQLNTEAFF
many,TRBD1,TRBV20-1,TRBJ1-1,TGCAGTGCCGACAGGGGATTAAACACTGAAGCTTTCTTT,CSADRGLNTEAFF
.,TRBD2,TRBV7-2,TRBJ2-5,TGTGCCAGCAGCTGGGATACTAGCGGGAGGGGGGGATCCCAAGAGACCCAGTACTTC,CASSWDTSGRGGSQETQYF
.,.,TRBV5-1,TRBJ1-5,TGCGCCAGCACGGGCTCGGGGCCTACGTATAGCAATCAGCCCCAGCATTTT,CASTGSGPTYSNQPQHF
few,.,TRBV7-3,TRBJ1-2,TGTGCCAGCAGCTTAAATGGCGCAGGACACTATGGCTACACCTTC,CASSLNGAGHYGYTF
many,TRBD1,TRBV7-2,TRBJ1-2,TGTGCCGAAAAACTTACAGGGGCCACGTATGGCTACACCTTC,CAEKLTGATYGYTF
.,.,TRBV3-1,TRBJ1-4,TGTGCCAGCAGCTCCGGGGAGGAAAGTAGACTGTTTTTT,CASSSGEESRLFF
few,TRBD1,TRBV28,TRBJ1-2,TGTGCCAGCAGTTCAACAGGGGGCATAGCTAACTATGGCTACACCTTC,CASSSTGGIANYGYTF
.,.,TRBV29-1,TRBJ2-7,TGCAGCGCCCTATGGCTGGGGGACTCCTACGAGCAGTACTTC,CSALWLGDSYEQYF
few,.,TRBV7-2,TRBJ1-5,TGTGCCAGCAGCTTAAATTCACGCCAGCCCCAGCATTTT,CASSLNSRQPQHF
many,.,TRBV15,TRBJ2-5,TGTGCCACCAGCCCACTTCATGAAAACCAAGAGACCCAGTACTTC,CATSPLHENQETQYF
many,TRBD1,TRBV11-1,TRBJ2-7,TGTGCCAGCAGCTTACCCCGGACAGGGGGCTACGAGCAGTACTTC,CASSLPRTGGYEQYF
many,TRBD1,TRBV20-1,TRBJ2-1,TGCAGTGCCGTTGGACAGGGAAACAATGAGCAGTTCTTC,CSAVGQGNNEQFF
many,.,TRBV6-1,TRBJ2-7,TGTGCCAGCATCCGGGATTCCGGTCTCTACGAGCAGTACTTC,CASIRDSGLYEQYF
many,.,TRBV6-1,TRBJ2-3,TGTGCCAGCAGTATCCCCGGACAGCCTACCACAGATACGCAGTATTTT,CASSIPGQPTTDTQYF
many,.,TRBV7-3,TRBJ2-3,TGTGCCAGCAGCTTAGGGACAATCTCCACAGATACGCAGTATTTT,CASSLGTISTDTQYF
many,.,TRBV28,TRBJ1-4,.,CASSTSFWGTNEKLFF
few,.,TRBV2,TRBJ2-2,TGTGCCAGCAGGGGAGGTACAGGTGCCGGGGAGCTGTTTTTT,CASRGGTGAGELFF
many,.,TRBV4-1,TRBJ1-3,TGCGCCAGCAGCCAACCTGGACGAGGGGACACCTCTGGAAACACCATATATTTT,CASSQPGRGDTSGNTIYF